These T cell receptor beta chains were read from a single sample in a study of blood T cell repertoires in COVID-19. The table came from immunoSEQ multiplex PCR; TCRdb's copy has only in-frame clones and leaves some out. This sample has about 160,000 clones, with under 90% found just once. The sequenced material came from peripheral blood. Source of these receptors: a woman older than 75 with active or convalescent COVID-19. CDR3s include the opening cysteine and the closing phenylalanine or tryptophan. The D gene is left open where the match is weak. Clone size, where shown, is once, few, many, or a class for clones that have expanded.

>.|.|TRBV9|TRBJ1-1
TGTGCCAGCAGCGTGACAGGCAGCGGGGCCACTGAAGCTTTCTTT
CASSVTGSGATEAFF
>.|.|TRBV7-3|TRBJ1-1
TGTGCCAGCAGCTTAAATAGGAACACTGAAGCTTTCTTT
CASSLNRNTEAFF
>few|TRBD1|TRBV27|TRBJ1-2
TGTGCCAGCAGTTTCAGACAGGGATGGGTTAAAGATGGCTACACCTTC
CASSFRQGWVKDGYTF
>.|TRBD1|TRBV18|TRBJ2-5
TGTGCCAGCTCACCACCCGACAGGGGGCGCTGGGAGACCCAGTACTTC
CASSPPDRGRWETQYF
>.|.|TRBV28|TRBJ2-2
TGTGCCAGCACTCGCAGCAGGCATACCGGGGAGCTGTTTTTT
CASTRSRHTGELFF
>.|TRBD1|TRBV10-3|TRBJ1-4
TGTGCCATCAGAGCAGGGGGCACAACTAATGAAAAACTGTTTTTT
CAIRAGGTTNEKLFF
>.|.|TRBV2|TRBJ1-1
TGTGCCACCACTGCCAGGGAGAACACTGAAGCTTTCTTT
CATTARENTEAFF
>.|.|TRBV9|TRBJ2-1
TGTGCCAGCAGCGTAGGTACAGGAACCTACAATGAGCAGTTCTTC
CASSVGTGTYNEQFF
>.|.|TRBV6-6|TRBJ1-5
TGTGCCAGCAAATCAGGGGTCAATCAGCCCCAGCATTTT
CASKSGVNQPQHF
>.|TRBD1|TRBV18|TRBJ1-2
TGTGCCAGCTCACCACGGGACAGGGGAAATTATGGCTACACCTTC
CASSPRDRGNYGYTF
>once|TRBD1|TRBV28|TRBJ2-5
TGTGCCAGCAGCTCTACGGACAGGGGGGAGACCCAGTACTTC
CASSSTDRGETQYF
>.|TRBD1|TRBV11-1|TRBJ2-7
TGTGCCAGCAGTCGACAGGGGTCTGTAGACGAGCAGTACTTC
CASSRQGSVDEQYF
>.|.|TRBV7-8|TRBJ1-2
TGTGCCAGCAGCTTAGCGCGGGACCCCCGCCCCTATGGCTACACCTTC
CASSLARDPRPYGYTF
>.|.|TRBV6-6|TRBJ2-7
TGTGCCAGCAGTTACCGGGACGAGCAGTACTTC
CASSYRDEQYF
>once|.|TRBV5-1|TRBJ2-3
TGCGCCAGCAGCGCCAGACTAGGGAGCACAGATACGCAGTATTTT
CASSARLGSTDTQYF
>.|TRBD2|TRBV2|TRBJ2-7
TGTGCCACTGGGACTAGCGGAGAATACGAGCAGTACTTC
CATGTSGEYEQYF
>.|.|TRBV28|TRBJ1-2
TGTGCCAGCGGCCGCGGGGTCACGACTGGCTACACCTTC
CASGRGVTTGYTF
>.|TRBD1|TRBV5-1|TRBJ2-2
TGCGCCAGCAGCGTCGACAGGGTGACCGGGGAGCTGTTTTTT
CASSVDRVTGELFF
>once|TRBD2|TRBV9|TRBJ2-7
TGTGCCAGCAGCGCTTACGGGACTAGCATTTACGAGCAGTACTTC
CASSAYGTSIYEQYF
>.|TRBD2|TRBV12-3/TRBV12-4|TRBJ2-1
TGTGCCAGCAATCCGGGACTAGCAAGGGAGCAGTTCTTC
CASNPGLAREQFF
>.|.|TRBV6-5|TRBJ1-3
TGTGCCAGCAGTTACCGTGACAGGATCTCTGGAAACACCATATATTTT
CASSYRDRISGNTIYF
>.|TRBD2|TRBV7-2|TRBJ2-1
TGTGCCAGCAGCCACCCGAATAGCGGGAGTGTCTTC
CASSHPNSGSVF
>.|.|TRBV5-5|TRBJ2-1
TGTGCCAGCAGCTTTTCCCCTGGTAGTAGTGAGCAGTTCTTC
CASSFSPGSSEQFF
>.|TRBD2|TRBV4-1|TRBJ2-2
TGCGCCAGCAGCCAAAAACTAGCGGGAGTGGGGACCGGGGAGCTGTTTTTT
CASSQKLAGVGTGELFF
>.|.|TRBV3-1/TRBV3-2|TRBJ2-7
TGTGCCAGCAGCCAAGGGAGCGGTACCTACGAGCAGTACTTC
CASSQGSGTYEQYF
>.|.|TRBV5-6|TRBJ2-3
TGTGCCAGCAGCGGCGGACAGATCACAGATACGCAGTATTTT
CASSGGQITDTQYF
>.|TRBD2|TRBV29-1|TRBJ2-2
TGCAGCGTTGGCAGCGGGGGGAAGACCGGGGAGCTGTTTTTT
CSVGSGGKTGELFF
>.|.|TRBV6-2/TRBV6-3|TRBJ2-7
TGTGCCAGCAGTTACCTCCTTCAAGGGGACGAGCAGTACTTC
CASSYLLQGDEQYF
>.|.|TRBV4-1|TRBJ2-3
TGCGCCAGCAGCCAAGACAGGGAAGGTCAAGATACGCAGTATTTT
CASSQDREGQDTQYF
>.|.|TRBV19|TRBJ1-2
TGTGCCAGTAGAGGAGAGGTCTATGGCTACACCTTC
CASRGEVYGYTF
>.|TRBD1|TRBV20-1|TRBJ2-1
TGCAGTGCTAGTGGGACAGGGTTACCTGAGCAGTTCTTC
CSASGTGLPEQFF
>.|TRBD1|TRBV14|TRBJ1-1
TGTGCCAGCTCACAGGACAGGCCCTCCAGAGCTTTCTTT
CASSQDRPSRAFF
>.|.|TRBV5-1|TRBJ1-2
TGCGCCAGCAGCATGACAGGTCTGGAAAGCTACACCTTC
CASSMTGLESYTF
>.|TRBD1|TRBV19|TRBJ1-2
TGTGCCAGTAGTGCCCCGGACAGGACTGCTTATGGCTACACCTTC
CASSAPDRTAYGYTF
>.|TRBD1|TRBV27|TRBJ2-6
TGTGCCAGCAGTTTATCCCAGACAGGGGGACCCCCCGCTGGGGCCAACGTCCTGACTTTC
CASSLSQTGGPPAGANVLTF
>.|.|TRBV5-4|TRBJ1-1
TGTGCCAGCAGCTTGGCCTTTAGAGAGGAAGCTTTCTTT
CASSLAFREEAFF
>.|TRBD1|TRBV3-1/TRBV3-2|TRBJ2-7
TGTGCCAGCAGCCAACCCGGGACAGGGCCCCCTGGGGAGCAGTACTTC
CASSQPGTGPPGEQYF
>.|TRBD2|TRBV9|TRBJ2-5
TGTGCCAGCAGCTCGGGACTAGCGGGAGTAGAGACCCAGTACTTC
CASSSGLAGVETQYF
>.|.|TRBV9|TRBJ1-3
TGTGCCAGCAGCGTAACGCCCGGGGGAAACACCATATATTTT
CASSVTPGGNTIYF
>.|.|TRBV5-1|TRBJ1-6
TGCGCCAGCAGCCGCCTCGGGGAAGATTCACCCCTCCACTTT
CASSRLGEDSPLHF
>.|.|TRBV5-1|TRBJ1-1
TGCGCCAGCAGCTTGGAGGGACTCTCATGGAAAGCTTTCTTT
CASSLEGLSWKAFF
>.|TRBD2|TRBV6-1|TRBJ2-1
TGTGCCAGCAGTGGGACTAGCGGTTACTCCTACAATGAGCAGTTCTTC
CASSGTSGYSYNEQFF
>.|.|TRBV29-1|TRBJ1-1
TGCAGCGTTGAAGGGGTACAGGGAGTCACTGAAGCTTTCTTT
CSVEGVQGVTEAFF
>few|.|TRBV7-2|TRBJ1-5
TGTGCCAGCAGCTACAGGGTTCACAATCAGCCCCAGCATTTT
CASSYRVHNQPQHF
>.|.|TRBV28|TRBJ2-7
TGTGCCAGCAGCCCTCCCAGGCTAGCTTCCTACGAGCAGTACTTC
CASSPPRLASYEQYF
>.|TRBD2|TRBV5-4|TRBJ2-7
TGTGCCAGCAGCTTGGGGGCTAGCGGGAGTTACGAGCAGTACTTC
CASSLGASGSYEQYF
>once|.|TRBV10-1|TRBJ2-1
TGCGCCAGCAGCCACCTTCTGAGGAAGGGGGGGGGCAATGAGCAGTTCTTC
CASSHLLRKGGGNEQFF
>.|.|TRBV20-1|TRBJ1-2
TGCAGTGCTCGGGCTAACTATGGCTACACCTTC
CSARANYGYTF
>.|.|TRBV9|TRBJ1-2
TGTGCCAGCAGCGTAGAGTCTCAGGCCGACTATGGCTACACCTTC
CASSVESQADYGYTF
>few|TRBD2|TRBV5-1|TRBJ2-7
TGCGCCAGCAGCTTGGGGACTAGCGGGCGAAACTACGAGCAGTACTTC
CASSLGTSGRNYEQYF
>.|.|TRBV6-4|TRBJ2-6
TGTGCCAGCAGCCCCTCTGCTGGGGCCAACGTCCTGACTTTC
CASSPSAGANVLTF
>.|TRBD2|TRBV5-4|TRBJ2-7
TGTGCCAGCGACGAGGAGCCGGGACTAAAGGGCCCGTACTTC
CASDEEPGLKGPYF
>few|TRBD2|TRBV7-9|TRBJ2-1
TGTGCCAGCAGCTTCCTGGTAGCGGGACATGAGCAGTTCTTC
CASSFLVAGHEQFF
>few|.|TRBV10-2|TRBJ2-7
TGCGCCAGCAGTGGCCCGGGATACGAGCAGTACTTC
CASSGPGYEQYF
>.|TRBD1|TRBV30|TRBJ2-5
TGTGCCTGGAGTGTAGGACAGGGTCAAGAGACCCAGTACTTC
CAWSVGQGQETQYF